This T cell receptor (beta chain) was sequenced in a study of regulatory T cells in long-lasting Graves disease. Time point of the sample: newly diagnosed GD, antithyroid drugs for less than 3 months. Preparation of the TCR library used RNA extracted from PBMCs. The ends lost 5 bases at V and 1 base at J; junction bases unmatched: 8. Germline CDR1 reads SGHAT; CDR2 reads FQNNGV. The CDR3 is 16 amino acids. This clonotype has more than one count but fewer than ten. Researchers made TCR beta libraries by using iRepertoire HTBI primers and running Arm-PCR on CDR3 regions. Each CDR3 protein gets one entry after TCRdb re-called the multiplex PCR reads with MiXCR. The sample has 560,000 or so distinct CDR3 sequences, around 15% seen once. The sample also formed part of further work on T cells in Graves' hyperthyroidism and ophthalmopathy. Turning to that study: A set of HTBI primers served as the primers for a first-round RT-PCR of the TCR CDR3.

V usage is TRBV11-2 and J usage is TRBJ1-1; 9 positions match TRBD1. The receptor's source is a man younger than 35 with Graves disease. Sample: peripheral blood mononuclear cells (PBMCs), taken at new diagnosis, from a patient treated with antithyroid drugs. CDR3 in DNA: TGTGCCAGCAGCCAAGTTGGGGGACAGGGGAACACTGAAGCTTTCTTT. This codes for CASSQVGGQGNTEAFF.